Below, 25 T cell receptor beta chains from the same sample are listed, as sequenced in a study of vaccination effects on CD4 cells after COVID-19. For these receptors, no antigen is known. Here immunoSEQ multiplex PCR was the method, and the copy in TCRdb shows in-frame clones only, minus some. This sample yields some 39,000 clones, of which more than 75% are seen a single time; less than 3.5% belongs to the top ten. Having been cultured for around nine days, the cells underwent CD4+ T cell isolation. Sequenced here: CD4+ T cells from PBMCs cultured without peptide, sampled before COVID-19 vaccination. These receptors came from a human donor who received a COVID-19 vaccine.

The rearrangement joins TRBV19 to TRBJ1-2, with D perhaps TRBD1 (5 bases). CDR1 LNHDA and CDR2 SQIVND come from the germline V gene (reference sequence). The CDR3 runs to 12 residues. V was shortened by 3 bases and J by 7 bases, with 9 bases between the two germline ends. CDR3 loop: CASSILGGGYTF. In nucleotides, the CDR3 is TGTGCCAGTAGTATCCTCGGGGGTGGCTACACCTTC.

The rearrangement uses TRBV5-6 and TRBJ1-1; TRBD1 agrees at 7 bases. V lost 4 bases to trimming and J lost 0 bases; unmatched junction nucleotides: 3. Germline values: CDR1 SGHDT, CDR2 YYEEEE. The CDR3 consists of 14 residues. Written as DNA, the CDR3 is TGTGCCAGCAGCGTGGGACAGATGAACACTGAAGCTTTCTTT. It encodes CASSVGQMNTEAFF. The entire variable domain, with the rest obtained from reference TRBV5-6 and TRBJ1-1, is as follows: DAGVTQSPTHLIKTRGQQVTLRCSPKSGHDTVSWYQQALGQGPQFIFQYYEEEERQRGNFPDRFSGHQFPNYSSELNVNALLLGDSALYLCASSVGQMNTEAFFGQGTRLTVV.

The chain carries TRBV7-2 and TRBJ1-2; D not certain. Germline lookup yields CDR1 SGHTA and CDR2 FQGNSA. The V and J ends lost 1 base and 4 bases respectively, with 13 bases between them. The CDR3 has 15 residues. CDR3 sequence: CASSLGPTLTYGYTF. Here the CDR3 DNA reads TGTGCCAGCAGCTTAGGGCCCACATTAACCTATGGCTACACCTTC.

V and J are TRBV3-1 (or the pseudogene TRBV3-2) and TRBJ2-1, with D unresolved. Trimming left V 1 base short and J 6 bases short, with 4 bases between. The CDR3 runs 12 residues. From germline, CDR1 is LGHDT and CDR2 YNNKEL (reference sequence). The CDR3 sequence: CASSQASNEQFF. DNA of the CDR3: TGTGCCAGCAGCCAAGCCTCCAATGAGCAGTTCTTC.

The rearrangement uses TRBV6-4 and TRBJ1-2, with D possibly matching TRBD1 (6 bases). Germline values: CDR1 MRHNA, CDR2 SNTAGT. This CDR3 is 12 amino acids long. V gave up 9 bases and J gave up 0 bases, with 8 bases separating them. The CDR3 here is CARQGPNYGYTF. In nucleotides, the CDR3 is TGTGCCAGACAGGGCCCTAACTATGGCTACACCTTC.

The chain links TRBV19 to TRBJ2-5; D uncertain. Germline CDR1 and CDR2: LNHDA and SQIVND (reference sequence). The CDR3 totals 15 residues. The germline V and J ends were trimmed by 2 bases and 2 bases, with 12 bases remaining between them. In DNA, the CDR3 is TGTGCCAGTAGTATAATCGCAGCGCGTCAAGAGACCCAGTACTTC. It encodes CASSIIAARQETQYF.

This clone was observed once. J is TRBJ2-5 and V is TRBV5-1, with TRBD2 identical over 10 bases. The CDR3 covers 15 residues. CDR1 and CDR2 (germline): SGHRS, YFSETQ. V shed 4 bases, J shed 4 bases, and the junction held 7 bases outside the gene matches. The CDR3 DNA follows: TGCGCCAGCAGCCGAAAGCGGGGGGGCAGAGAGACCCAGTACTTC. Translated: CASSRKRGGRETQYF.

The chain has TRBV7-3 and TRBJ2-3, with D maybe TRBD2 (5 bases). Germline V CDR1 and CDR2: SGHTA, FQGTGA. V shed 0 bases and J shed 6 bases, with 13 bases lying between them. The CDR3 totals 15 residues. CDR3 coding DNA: TGTGCCAGCAGCTTAACCGGGGAACAGTCGGATACGCAGTATTTT. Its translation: CASSLTGEQSDTQYF.

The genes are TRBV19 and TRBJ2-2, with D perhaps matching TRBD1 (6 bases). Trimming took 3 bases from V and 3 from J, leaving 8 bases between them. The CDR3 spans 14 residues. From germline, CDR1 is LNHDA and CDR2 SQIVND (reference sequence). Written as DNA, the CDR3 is TGTGCCAGTAGTATTCGACAGGACACCGGGGAGCTGTTTTTT. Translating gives CASSIRQDTGELFF.

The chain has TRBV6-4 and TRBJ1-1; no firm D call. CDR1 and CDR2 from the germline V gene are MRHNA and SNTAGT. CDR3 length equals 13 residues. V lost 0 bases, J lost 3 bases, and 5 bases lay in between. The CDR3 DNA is TGTGCCAGCAGTGACTCGGTGTACACTGAAGCTTTCTTT. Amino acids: CASSDSVYTEAFF.

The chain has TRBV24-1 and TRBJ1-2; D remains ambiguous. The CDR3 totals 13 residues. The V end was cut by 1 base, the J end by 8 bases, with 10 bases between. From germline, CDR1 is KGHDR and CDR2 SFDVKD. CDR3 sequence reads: CATSDLMTSGYTF. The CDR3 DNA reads TGTGCCACCAGTGATTTAATGACCAGCGGCTACACCTTC.

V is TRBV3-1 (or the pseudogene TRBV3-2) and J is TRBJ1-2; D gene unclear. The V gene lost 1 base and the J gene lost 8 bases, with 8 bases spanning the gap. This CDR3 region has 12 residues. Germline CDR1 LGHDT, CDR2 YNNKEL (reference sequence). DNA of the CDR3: TGTGCCAGCAGCCAAGTTTCGGCCGGCTACACCTTC. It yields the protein CASSQVSAGYTF.

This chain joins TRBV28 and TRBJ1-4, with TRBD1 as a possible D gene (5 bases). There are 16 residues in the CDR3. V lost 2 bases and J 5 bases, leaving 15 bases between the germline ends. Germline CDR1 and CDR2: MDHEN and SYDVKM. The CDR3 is CASSLNPGAGNEKLFF. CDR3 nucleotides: TGTGCCAGCAGTTTAAATCCCGGGGCAGGCAATGAAAAACTGTTTTTT.

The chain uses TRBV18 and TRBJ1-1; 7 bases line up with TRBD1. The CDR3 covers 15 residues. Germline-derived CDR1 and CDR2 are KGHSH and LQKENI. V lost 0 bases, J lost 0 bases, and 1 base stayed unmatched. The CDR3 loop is CASSPPGQLNTEAFF. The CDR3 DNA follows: TGTGCCAGCTCACCACCGGGACAGCTGAACACTGAAGCTTTCTTT. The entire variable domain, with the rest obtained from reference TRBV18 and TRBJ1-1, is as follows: NAGVMQNPRHLVRRRGQEARLRCSPMKGHSHVYWYRQLPEEGLKFMVYLQKENIIDESGMPKERFSAEFPKEGPSILRIQQVVRGDSAAYFCASSPPGQLNTEAFFGQGTRLTVV.

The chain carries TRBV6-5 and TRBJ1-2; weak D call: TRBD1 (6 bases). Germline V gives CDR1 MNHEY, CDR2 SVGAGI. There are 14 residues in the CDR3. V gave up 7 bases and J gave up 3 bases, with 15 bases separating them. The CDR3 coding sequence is TGTGCCAGCATCAAACAGGGTGACGACTATGGCTACACCTTC. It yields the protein CASIKQGDDYGYTF.

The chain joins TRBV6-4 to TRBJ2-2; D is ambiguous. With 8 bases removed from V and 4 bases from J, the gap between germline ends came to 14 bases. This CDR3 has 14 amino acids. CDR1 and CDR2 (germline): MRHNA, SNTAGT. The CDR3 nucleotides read TGTGCCAGCCCTACTCGTTGGGGCACCGGGGAGCTGTTTTTT. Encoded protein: CASPTRWGTGELFF.

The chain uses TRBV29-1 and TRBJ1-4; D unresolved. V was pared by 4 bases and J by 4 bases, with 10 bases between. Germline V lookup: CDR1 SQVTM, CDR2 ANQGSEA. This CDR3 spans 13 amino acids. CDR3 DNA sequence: TGCAGCGTTGCAAGGATTGGTAATGAAAAACTGTTTTTT. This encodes CSVARIGNEKLFF.

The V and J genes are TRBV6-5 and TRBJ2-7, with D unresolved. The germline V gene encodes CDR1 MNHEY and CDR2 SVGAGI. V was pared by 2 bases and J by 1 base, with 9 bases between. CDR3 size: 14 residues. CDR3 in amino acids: CASSYGPGSYEQYV. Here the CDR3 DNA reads TGTGCCAGCAGTTACGGTCCGGGTTCCTACGAGCAGTACGTC.

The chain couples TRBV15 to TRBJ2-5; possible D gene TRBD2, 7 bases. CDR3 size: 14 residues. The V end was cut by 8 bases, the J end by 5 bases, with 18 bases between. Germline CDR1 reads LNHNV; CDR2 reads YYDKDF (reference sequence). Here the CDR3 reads CATLSLGGLETQYF. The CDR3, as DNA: TGTGCCACCTTATCTTTGGGGGGGCTGGAGACCCAGTACTTC.

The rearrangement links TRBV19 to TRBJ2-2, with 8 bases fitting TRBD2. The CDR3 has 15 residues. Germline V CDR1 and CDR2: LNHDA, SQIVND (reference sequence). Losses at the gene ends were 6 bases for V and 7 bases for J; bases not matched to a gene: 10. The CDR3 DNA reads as TGTGCCAGTAGGCGGGGACTAGTAATAGGCGGGGAGCTGTTTTTT. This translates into CASRRGLVIGGELFF. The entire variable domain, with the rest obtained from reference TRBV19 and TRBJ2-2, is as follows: DGGITQSPKYLFRKEGQNVTLSCEQNLNHDAMYWYRQDPGQGLRLIYYSQIVNDFQKGDIAEGYSVSREKKESFPLTVTSAQKNPTAFYLCASRRGLVIGGELFFGEGSRLTVL.

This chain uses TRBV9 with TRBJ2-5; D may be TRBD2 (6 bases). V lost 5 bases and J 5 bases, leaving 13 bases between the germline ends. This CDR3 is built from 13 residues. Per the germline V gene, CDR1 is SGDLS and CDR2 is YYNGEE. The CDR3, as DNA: TGTGCCAGCAGGGGAGCGGGTGGGGAGACCCAGTACTTC. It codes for CASRGAGGETQYF.

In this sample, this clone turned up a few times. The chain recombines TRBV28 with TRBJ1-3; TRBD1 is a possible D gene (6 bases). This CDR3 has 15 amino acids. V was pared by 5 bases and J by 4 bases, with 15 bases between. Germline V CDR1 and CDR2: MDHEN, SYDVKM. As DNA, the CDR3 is TGTGCCAGCAGTGGACAGATGAAAGTGGGAAACACCATATATTTT. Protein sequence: CASSGQMKVGNTIYF.

Here the CDR3 reads CASSQGWRGGPSTDTQYF. The DNA for the CDR3 is TGCGCCAGCAGCCAAGGATGGCGGGGGGGTCCTAGCACAGATACGCAGTATTTT. This chain uses TRBV4-1 with TRBJ2-3, with 9 bases aligning to TRBD2. The CDR3 is 18 residues long. The J segment lost 0 bases and the V segment lost 1 base, leaving 8 bases of the junction unmatched. The germline V gene has CDR1 MGHRA and CDR2 YSYEKL.

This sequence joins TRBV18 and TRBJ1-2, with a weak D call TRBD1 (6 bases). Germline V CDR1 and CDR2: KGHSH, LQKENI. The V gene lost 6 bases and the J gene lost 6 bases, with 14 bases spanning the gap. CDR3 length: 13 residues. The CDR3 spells CASSRIEGDGYTF. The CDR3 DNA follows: TGTGCCAGCTCCCGCATAGAGGGGGATGGCTACACCTTC. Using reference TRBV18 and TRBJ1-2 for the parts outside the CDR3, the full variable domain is NAGVMQNPRHLVRRRGQEARLRCSPMKGHSHVYWYRQLPEEGLKFMVYLQKENIIDESGMPKERFSAEFPKEGPSILRIQQVVRGDSAAYFCASSRIEGDGYTFGSGTRLTVV.

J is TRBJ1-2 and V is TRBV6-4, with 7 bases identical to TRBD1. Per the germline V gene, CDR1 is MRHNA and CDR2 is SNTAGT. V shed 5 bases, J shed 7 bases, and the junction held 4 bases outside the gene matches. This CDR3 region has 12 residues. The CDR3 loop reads CASSNDRVGYTF. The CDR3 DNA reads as TGTGCCAGCAGTAACGACAGGGTTGGCTACACCTTC.